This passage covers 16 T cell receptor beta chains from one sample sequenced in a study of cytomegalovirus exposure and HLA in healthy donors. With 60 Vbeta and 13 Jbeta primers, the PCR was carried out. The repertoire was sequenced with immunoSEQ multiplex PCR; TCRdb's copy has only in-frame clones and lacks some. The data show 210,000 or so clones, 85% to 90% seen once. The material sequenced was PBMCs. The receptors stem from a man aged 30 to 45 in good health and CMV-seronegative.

The CDR3 bases are TGCGCCAGCAGCCAAGAGCGACAGACTGAAGCTTTCTTT. Encoded protein: CASSQERQTEAFF. J is TRBJ1-1 and V is TRBV4-1, with a tentative D call TRBD1 (5 bases). Germline V gives CDR1 MGHRA, CDR2 YSYEKL. Trimming cost V 0 bases and J 5 bases, with 7 bases left between them. This CDR3 is 13 amino acids long.

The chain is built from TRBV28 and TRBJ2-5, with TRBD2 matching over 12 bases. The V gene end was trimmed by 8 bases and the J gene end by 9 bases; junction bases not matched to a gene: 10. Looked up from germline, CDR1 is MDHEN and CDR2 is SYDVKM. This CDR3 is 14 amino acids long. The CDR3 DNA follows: TGTGCCAGCGGCGGAGCTAGCGGGGGGGGAGCCCAGTACTTC. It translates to CASGGASGGGAQYF.

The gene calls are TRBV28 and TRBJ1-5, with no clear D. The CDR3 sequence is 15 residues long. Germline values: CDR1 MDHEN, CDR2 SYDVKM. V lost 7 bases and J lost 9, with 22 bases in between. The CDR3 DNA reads TGTGCCAGCAAAATCGGGAGCCAGGAGTTGTGGCCCCAGCATTTT. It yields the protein CASKIGSQELWPQHF.

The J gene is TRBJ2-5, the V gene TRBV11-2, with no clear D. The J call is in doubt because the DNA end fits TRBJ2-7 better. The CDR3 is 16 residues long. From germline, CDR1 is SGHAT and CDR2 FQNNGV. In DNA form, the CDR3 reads TGTGCCAGCAGCTTACCCGGAGCAGAACAACGGTACGAGCAGTACTTC. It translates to CASSLPGAEQRYEQYF.

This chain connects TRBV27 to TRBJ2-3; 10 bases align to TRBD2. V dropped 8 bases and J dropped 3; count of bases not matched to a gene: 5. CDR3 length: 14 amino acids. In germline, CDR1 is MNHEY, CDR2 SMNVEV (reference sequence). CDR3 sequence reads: CASGPSGSTDTQYF. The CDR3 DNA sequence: TGTGCCAGCGGTCCTAGCGGGAGTACAGATACGCAGTATTTT.

The CDR3 DNA follows: TGTGCCAGCAGGAAACAGTTGGGGGCAGTTGGTCATGGTCCTCCCCAGCATTTT. Residues: CASRKQLGAVGHGPPQHF. V and J are TRBV28 and TRBJ1-5; perhaps TRBD1 as D (6 bases). Deletions cut 6 bases from V and 10 bases from J, with 31 bases between. Germline V gene data show CDR1 as MDHEN and CDR2 as SYDVKM. CDR3 size: 18 residues.

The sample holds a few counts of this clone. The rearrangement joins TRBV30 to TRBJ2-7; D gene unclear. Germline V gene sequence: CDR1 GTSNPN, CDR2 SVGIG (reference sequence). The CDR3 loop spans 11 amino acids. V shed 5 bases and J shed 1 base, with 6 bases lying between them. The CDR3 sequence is CAWGTSYEQYF. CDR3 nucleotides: TGTGCCTGGGGTACATCCTACGAGCAGTACTTC.

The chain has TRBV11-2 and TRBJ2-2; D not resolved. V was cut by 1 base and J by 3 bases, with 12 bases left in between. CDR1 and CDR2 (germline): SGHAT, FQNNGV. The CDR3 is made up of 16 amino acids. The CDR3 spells CASSLVWQAYTGELFF. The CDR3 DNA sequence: TGTGCCAGCAGCTTAGTTTGGCAGGCCTACACCGGGGAGCTGTTTTTT. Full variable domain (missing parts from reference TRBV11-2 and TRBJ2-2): EAGVAQSPRYKIIEKRQSVAFWCNPISGHATLYWYQQILGQGPKLLIQFQNNGVVDDSQLPKDRFSAERLKGVDSTLKIQPAKLEDSAVYLCASSLVWQAYTGELFFGEGSRLTVL.

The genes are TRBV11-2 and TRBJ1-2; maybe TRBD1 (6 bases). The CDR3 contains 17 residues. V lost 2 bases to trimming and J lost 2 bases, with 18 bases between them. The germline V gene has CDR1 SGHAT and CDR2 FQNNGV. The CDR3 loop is CASSLRVGAGANYGYTF. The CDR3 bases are TGTGCCAGCAGCTTAAGGGTGGGGGCAGGGGCAAACTATGGCTACACCTTC.

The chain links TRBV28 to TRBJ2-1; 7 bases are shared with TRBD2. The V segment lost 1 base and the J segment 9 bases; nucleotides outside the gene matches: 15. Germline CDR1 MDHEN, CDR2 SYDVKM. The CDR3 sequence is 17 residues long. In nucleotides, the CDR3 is TGTGCCAGCAGTTTATACCCAGTGCCAGCGGGATTTACTGAGCAGTTCTTC. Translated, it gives CASSLYPVPAGFTEQFF. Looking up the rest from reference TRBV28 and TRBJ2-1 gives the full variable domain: DVKVTQSSRYLVKRTGEKVFLECVQDMDHENMFWYRQDPGLGLRLIYFSYDVKMKEKGDIPEGYSVSREKKERFSLILESASTNQTSMYLCASSLYPVPAGFTEQFFGPGTRLTVL.

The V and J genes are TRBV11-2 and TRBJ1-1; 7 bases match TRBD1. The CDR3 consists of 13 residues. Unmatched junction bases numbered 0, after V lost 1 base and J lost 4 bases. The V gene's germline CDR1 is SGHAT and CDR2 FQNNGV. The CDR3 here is CASSLAGGTEAFF. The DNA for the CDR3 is TGTGCCAGCAGCTTAGCAGGGGGCACTGAAGCTTTCTTT.

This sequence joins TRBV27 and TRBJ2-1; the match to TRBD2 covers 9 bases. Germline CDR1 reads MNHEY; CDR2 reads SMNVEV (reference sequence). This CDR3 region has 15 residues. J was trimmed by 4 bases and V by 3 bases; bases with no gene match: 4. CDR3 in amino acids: CASSFRLAGYNEQFF. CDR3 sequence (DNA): TGTGCCAGCAGTTTCCGGCTAGCGGGATACAATGAGCAGTTCTTC.

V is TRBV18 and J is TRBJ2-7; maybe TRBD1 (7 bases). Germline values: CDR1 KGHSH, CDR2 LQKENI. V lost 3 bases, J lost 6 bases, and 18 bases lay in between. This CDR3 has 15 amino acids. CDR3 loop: CASSPAGGLYSEQYF. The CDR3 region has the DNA TGTGCCAGCTCACCTGCAGGGGGGTTATATTCCGAGCAGTACTTC.

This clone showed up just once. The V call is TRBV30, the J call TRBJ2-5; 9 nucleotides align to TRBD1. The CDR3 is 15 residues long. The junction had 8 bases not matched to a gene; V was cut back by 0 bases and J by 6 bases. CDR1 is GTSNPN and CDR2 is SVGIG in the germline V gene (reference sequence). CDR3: CAWSVGPGQGQTQYF. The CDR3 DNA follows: TGTGCCTGGAGTGTTGGGCCGGGACAGGGACAGACCCAGTACTTC.

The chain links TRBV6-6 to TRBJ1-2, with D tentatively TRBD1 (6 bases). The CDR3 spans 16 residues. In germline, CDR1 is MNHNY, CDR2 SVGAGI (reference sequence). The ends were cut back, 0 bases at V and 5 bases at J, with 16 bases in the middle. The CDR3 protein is CASSYSTDRDTYGYTF. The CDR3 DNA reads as TGTGCCAGCAGTTACTCGACCGACCGGGACACATATGGCTACACCTTC.

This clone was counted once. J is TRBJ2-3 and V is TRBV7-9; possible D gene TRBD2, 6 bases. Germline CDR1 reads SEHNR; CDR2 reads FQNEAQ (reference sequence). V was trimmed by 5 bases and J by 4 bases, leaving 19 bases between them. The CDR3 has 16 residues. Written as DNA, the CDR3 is TGTGCCAGCAGCCGTAAAAGTGGCGGGACTGCAGATACGCAGTATTTT. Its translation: CASSRKSGGTADTQYF.